The T cell receptor (beta chain) under discussion was sequenced for a study of T cells in Graves' hyperthyroidism and ophthalmopathy. Exclusion of a patient resulted from uncontrolled infection, other autoimmune disease, pregnancy or lactation. Template material for amplifying TCR beta CDR3 regions consisted of RNA transcripts. The HTBI primer set served for first-round RT-PCR of the TCR CDR3. TCRdb re-derived calls from the multiplex PCR reads in MiXCR, one entry per CDR3 protein. Of roughly 720,000 distinct CDR3 sequences listed, 15% to 20% are singletons. The junction had 11 bases not matched to a gene; V was cut back by 4 bases and J by 6 bases. The CDR3 is 15 amino acids. The germline gives CDR1 SEHNR, CDR2 FQNEAQ (reference sequence).

This TCR came from a man aged 45 to 65 with Graves' hyperthyroidism. What was sequenced was blood. The rearrangement joins TRBV7-9 to TRBJ1-2, with 7 bases matching TRBD1. CDR3 sequence: CASSSYSTGYNGYTF. The CDR3 DNA reads as TGTGCCAGCAGCTCCTATTCGACAGGGTATAATGGCTACACCTTC.